This TCR beta chain is from a study of T cell changes during pregnancy in multiple sclerosis (dated by TCRdb to 2018 to 2020). For the wider study: The study examined how the T cell repertoire changed over the course of pregnancy in women with multiple sclerosis.

Reading from cysteine to phenylalanine, the CDR3 counts 14 amino acids. The kept DNA is CDR3 alone, 42 bases in frame from the first base. Between the V and J ends, shortened by 4 bases and 6 bases respectively, the junction contains 15 bases. According to the germline V gene (reference sequence), CDR1 reads LNHNV and CDR2 reads YYDKDF. The library was generated by the immunoSEQ multiplex PCR assay. This is the immuneACCESS table as TCRdb keeps it, with only in-frame sequences that have V and J called. A part of the clones is gone; compared with another copy, unresolved V genes explain less than half, and the rest is unexplained. The sample includes roughly 52,000 clones, with approximately 94% observed a single time. The leading ten clones occupy 5.5% of the sample. As concerns this clone: The antigen it recognizes is unknown. No base quality values were provided; no much bigger clone lies one nucleotide off.

The material was CD8+ T cells from peripheral blood mononuclear cells, obtained before pregnancy. The clonotype was recovered from a female donor with multiple sclerosis, enrolled in a pregnancy study. The sequence is built from TRBV15 and TRBJ1-1, and perhaps TRBD1 as D gene, on 6 matching bases. The CDR3 in this case is CATSTQQGGAEAFF. The DNA is as follows: TGTGCCACCAGCACCCAACAGGGAGGGGCTGAAGCTTTCTTT.